The rows below give T cell receptor beta chains drawn from one sample of a study of T cell responses to AZD1222 COVID-19 vaccine. Produced via immunoSEQ multiplex PCR; TCRdb's table is partial and in-frame only. The sample yields 140,000 to 150,000 clones, just over 90% seen once. The sample here was peripheral blood, taken on day 0 of MenACWY control vaccination. These receptors were collected from an adult in good health. Each CDR3 is given with its conserved first and last residue. A D gene is named only where the DNA matches it firmly.

D gene | J gene | V gene | CDR3 protein
. | TRBJ1-3 | TRBV3-1/TRBV3-2 | CASSQGGQSFSSSGNTIYF
. | TRBJ1-1 | TRBV4-1 | CASSGQGGGSYAEAFF
TRBD1 | TRBJ1-5 | TRBV27 | CASSNPQGAQHF
TRBD2 | TRBJ2-3 | TRBV9 | CASSIGLDPDTQYF
. | TRBJ1-4 | TRBV28 | CASSLGGANEKLFF
. | TRBJ2-5 | TRBV29-1 | CSVLRGETQYF
TRBD1 | TRBJ1-5 | TRBV18 | CASSQRQGANSNQPQHF
TRBD2 | TRBJ2-1 | TRBV5-1 | CASSLGTSGGADEQFF
TRBD1 | TRBJ2-3 | TRBV5-4 | CASRTGDRGTDTQYF
. | TRBJ2-3 | TRBV5-1 | CASSSGLRGPTDTQYF
. | TRBJ2-5 | TRBV11-1 | CASSPTGETQYF
. | TRBJ1-1 | TRBV18 | CASSPRSVDTEAFF
TRBD2 | TRBJ2-2 | TRBV10-3 | CAIRPGRGLNTGELFF
. | TRBJ2-2 | TRBV12-5 | CASEKGSGELFF
. | TRBJ2-1 | TRBV7-3 | CASTHTGRTVNEQFF
TRBD1 | TRBJ2-2 | TRBV7-9 | CASSGQGAGELFF
. | TRBJ1-2 | TRBV9 | CASSVGDPLGSTF
. | TRBJ1-1 | TRBV15 | CATSRGLEGGNTEAFF
. | TRBJ1-4 | TRBV5-5 | CASSSHDGEKLFF
. | TRBJ1-6 | TRBV7-8 | CASSLAAGRDSPLHF
TRBD2 | TRBJ2-5 | TRBV11-3 | CASSFASGPEWTQYF
. | TRBJ1-5 | TRBV19 | CASSPRPGERNQPQHF
TRBD1 | TRBJ2-2 | TRBV28 | CAGQANAGELFF
. | TRBJ1-1 | TRBV14 | CASSLSLNTEAFF
. | TRBJ2-2 | TRBV7-3 | CASSLWGANTGELFF
. | TRBJ1-2 | TRBV7-9 | CASSLGTAMSYGYTF
. | TRBJ1-6 | TRBV6-5 | CASWPSPLHF
TRBD1 | TRBJ1-2 | TRBV5-4 | CASSLATGGGSGYGYTF
. | TRBJ1-4 | TRBV29-1 | CSVEAGYDEKLFF
. | TRBJ2-1 | TRBV19 | CASSPSIRLSSYNEQFF
TRBD2 | TRBJ2-2 | TRBV19 | CASSGPSGRTGELFF
. | TRBJ2-1 | TRBV4-2 | CASSQGGQPGEQFF
TRBD1 | TRBJ1-1 | TRBV7-7 | CASSRDRGVDTEAFF
. | TRBJ1-2 | TRBV10-3 | CAISEMQGLGYTF
. | TRBJ1-2 | TRBV7-9 | CASSLIRGIVNYGYTF
. | TRBJ1-1 | TRBV5-6 | CASSFSSRGTEAFF
TRBD1 | TRBJ1-5 | TRBV10-3 | CAISESQGAGQPQHF
TRBD2 | TRBJ2-3 | TRBV28 | CASSSGTSGTLNTQYF
. | TRBJ2-7 | TRBV2 | CASSGVPYEQYF
. | TRBJ1-3 | TRBV2 | CASSEGNSGNTIYF
TRBD2 | TRBJ2-1 | TRBV24-1 | CATSDRTSGSYNEQFF
TRBD1 | TRBJ2-5 | TRBV5-1 | CASSPGQGAYGETQYF
. | TRBJ1-5 | TRBV5-1 | CASRPDRSYSNQPQHF
. | TRBJ1-2 | TRBV5-5 | CASSLIPLVSGGYTF
. | TRBJ1-2 | TRBV5-1 | CASSLVSGQGYYGYTF
. | TRBJ1-4 | TRBV4-1 | CASSQDGRYNEKLFF
. | TRBJ1-4 | TRBV19 | CASSIGVGRVNEKLFF
. | TRBJ1-5 | TRBV28 | CASSLGGVSNQPQHF
. | TRBJ1-2 | TRBV19 | CASSIGQGYGYTF
. | TRBJ2-7 | TRBV7-2 | CASSPWATKSYEQYF
TRBD1 | TRBJ1-1 | TRBV6-5 | CASRDRGRYTEAFF
. | TRBJ1-2 | TRBV27 | CASSVTGLNYGYTF
. | TRBJ1-4 | TRBV2 | CASSITGSGEKLFF
TRBD2 | TRBJ2-2 | TRBV28 | CASSFSGLAIGKGLFF